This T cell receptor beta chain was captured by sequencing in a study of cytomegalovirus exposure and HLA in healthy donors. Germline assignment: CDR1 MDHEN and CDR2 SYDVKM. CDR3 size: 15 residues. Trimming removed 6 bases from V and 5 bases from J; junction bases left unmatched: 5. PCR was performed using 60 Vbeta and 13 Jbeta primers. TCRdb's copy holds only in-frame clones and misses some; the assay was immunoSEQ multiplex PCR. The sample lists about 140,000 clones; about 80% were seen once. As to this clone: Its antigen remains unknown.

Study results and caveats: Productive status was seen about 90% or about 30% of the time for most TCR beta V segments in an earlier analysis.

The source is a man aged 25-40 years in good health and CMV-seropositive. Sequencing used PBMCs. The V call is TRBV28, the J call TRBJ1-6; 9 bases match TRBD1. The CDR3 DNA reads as TGTGCCAGCAGCCATGGGACAGGGAATAATTCACCCCTCCACTTT. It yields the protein CASSHGTGNNSPLHF.